The clone carrying this T cell receptor beta chain was found once. Trimming removed 3 bases from V and 0 bases from J, with 10 bases in between. The germline V gene has CDR1 SNHLY and CDR2 FYNNEI. CDR3 size: 15 residues. The entry originates in a study of shared clonotypes between healthy human individuals. Cells designated naive CD8 were CD45RO-negative and were positively selected for CCR7, with terminally differentiated effector memory CD45RA+ cells excluded. Produced via immunoSEQ multiplex PCR; TCRdb's table is partial and in-frame only. The sample consists of some 2,100,000 clones, more than 85% of them appearing once.

The sequenced sample was naive CD8+ T cells from PBMCs. The receptor comes from a man aged 18 to 35 in good health. Some clones in this sample may be carry-over from other donors' samples. This chain uses TRBV2 with TRBJ2-3; possible D gene TRBD2, 5 bases. CDR3 sequence reads: CASSEARTSTDTQYF. CDR3 coding DNA: TGTGCCAGCAGTGAGGCCAGGACTAGCACAGATACGCAGTATTTT.